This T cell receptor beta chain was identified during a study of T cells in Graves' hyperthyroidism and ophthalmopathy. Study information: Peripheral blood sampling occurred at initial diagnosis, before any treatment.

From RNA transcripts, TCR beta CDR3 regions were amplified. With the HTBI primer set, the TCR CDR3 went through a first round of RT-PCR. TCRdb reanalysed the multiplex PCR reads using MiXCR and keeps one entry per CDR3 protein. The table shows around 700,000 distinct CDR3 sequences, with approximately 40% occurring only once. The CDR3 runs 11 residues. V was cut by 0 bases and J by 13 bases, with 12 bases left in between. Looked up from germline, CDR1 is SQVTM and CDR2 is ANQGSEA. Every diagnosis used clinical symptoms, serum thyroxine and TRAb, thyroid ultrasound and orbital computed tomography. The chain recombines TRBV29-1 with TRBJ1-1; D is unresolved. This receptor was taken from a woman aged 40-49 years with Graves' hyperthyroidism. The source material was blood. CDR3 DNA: TGCAGCGTTGAAGATCAGGCAGTGTGTTTCTTT. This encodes CSVEDQAVCFF.